This T cell receptor (delta chain) was identified during a study of γδ T cells in repeated Plasmodium falciparum infection. Overall study context: Malian repertoires were sampled cross-sectionally without transmission and longitudinally through febrile malaria.

V lost 2 bases to trimming and J lost 0 bases, with 47 bases between them. The CDR3 runs to 27 residues. The germline CDR1 and CDR2 sequences are TSESDYY and QEAYKQQN. Bulk repertoires came from Vgamma9/Vdelta2+ or Vdelta2-negative gammadelta T cells flow-sorted from PBMC. In its sample, this clone was seen a few times. Its antigen is as yet unknown. TCRdb shows a much larger clone's protein in place of this DNA's translation, and the two differ at residue 14, likely through a read error; the protein shown is translated from the DNA. TCRdb re-called the multiplex PCR reads using CATT. This table has over 55,000 delta-chain clones, 1.7% appearing once. The study, taken as a whole, reports: The Malian cohort came from a small rural village of predominantly one ethnic group.

The receptor comes from a pool of human donors (malaria-infected and uninfected, not separated). The sequenced sample was gamma-delta T cells from blood. The chain joins TRAV38-2/DV8 to TRDJ1, with D maybe TRDD2 (9 bases). The J gene, not given by TCRdb, was assigned here from a germline match of the nucleotide sequence. The DNA for the CDR3 is TGTGCTTATAGGAGTCGGGGGGGGAAAACCTTCCTACGCACTCTCCGTACTGGGGGTCCTCACACCGATAAACTCATCTTT. Translation: CAYRSRGGKTFLRTLRTGGPHTDKLIF.